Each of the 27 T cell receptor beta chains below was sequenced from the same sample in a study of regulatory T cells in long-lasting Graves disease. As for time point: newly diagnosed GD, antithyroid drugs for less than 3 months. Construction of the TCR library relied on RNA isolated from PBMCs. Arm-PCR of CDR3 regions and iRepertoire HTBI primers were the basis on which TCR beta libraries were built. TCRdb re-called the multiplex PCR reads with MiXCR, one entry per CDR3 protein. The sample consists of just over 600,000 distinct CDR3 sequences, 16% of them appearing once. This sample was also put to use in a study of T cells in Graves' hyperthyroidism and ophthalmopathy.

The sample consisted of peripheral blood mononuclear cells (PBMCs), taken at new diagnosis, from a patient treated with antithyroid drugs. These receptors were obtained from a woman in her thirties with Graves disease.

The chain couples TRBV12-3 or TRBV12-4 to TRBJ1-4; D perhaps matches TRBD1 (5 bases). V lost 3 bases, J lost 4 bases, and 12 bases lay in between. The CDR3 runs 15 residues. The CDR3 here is CASSFFGTYNEKLFF. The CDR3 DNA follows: TGTGCCAGCAGTTTCTTTGGGACTTATAATGAAAAACTGTTTTTT.

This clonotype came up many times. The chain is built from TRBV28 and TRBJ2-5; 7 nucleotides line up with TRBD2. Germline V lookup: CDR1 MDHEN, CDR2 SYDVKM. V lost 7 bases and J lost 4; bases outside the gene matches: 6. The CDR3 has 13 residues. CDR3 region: CASTWGGGETQYF. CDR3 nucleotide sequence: TGTGCCAGCACCTGGGGGGGTGGAGAGACCCAGTACTTC. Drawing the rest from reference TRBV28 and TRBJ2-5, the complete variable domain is DVKVTQSSRYLVKRTGEKVFLECVQDMDHENMFWYRQDPGLGLRLIYFSYDVKMKEKGDIPEGYSVSREKKERFSLILESASTNQTSMYLCASTWGGGETQYFGPGTRLLVL.

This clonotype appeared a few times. Here the CDR3 reads CASSPTGASGSPLHF. The CDR3 DNA reads TGTGCCAGCTCACCTACAGGGGCCAGCGGTTCACCCCTCCACTTT. The chain combines TRBV18 with TRBJ1-6; 7 nucleotides align to TRBD1. Germline V gives CDR1 KGHSH, CDR2 LQKENI. The CDR3 has 15 residues. The trim removed 3 bases at V and 9 bases at J, leaving 8 bases unmatched.

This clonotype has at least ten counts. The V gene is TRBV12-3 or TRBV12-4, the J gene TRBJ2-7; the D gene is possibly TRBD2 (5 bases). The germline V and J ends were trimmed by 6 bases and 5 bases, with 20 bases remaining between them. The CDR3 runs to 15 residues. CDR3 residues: CASREGRVYSHEQYF. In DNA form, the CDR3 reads TGTGCCAGCAGAGAAGGGCGGGTCTACAGCCACGAGCAGTACTTC.

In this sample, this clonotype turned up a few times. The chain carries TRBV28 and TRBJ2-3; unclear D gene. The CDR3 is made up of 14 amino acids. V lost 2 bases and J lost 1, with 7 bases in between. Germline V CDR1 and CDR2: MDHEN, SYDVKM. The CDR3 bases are TGTGCCAGCAGTTTAGTCCCACGCACAGATACGCAGTATTTT. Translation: CASSLVPRTDTQYF.

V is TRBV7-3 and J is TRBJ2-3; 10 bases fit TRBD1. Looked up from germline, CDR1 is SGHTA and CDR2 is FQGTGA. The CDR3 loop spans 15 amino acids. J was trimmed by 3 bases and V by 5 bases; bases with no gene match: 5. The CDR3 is CASSIGTGETDTQYF. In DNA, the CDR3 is TGTGCCAGCAGCATTGGGACAGGGGAAACAGATACGCAGTATTTT.

The CDR3 DNA sequence: TGCGCCAGCAGCCTCCAGGGGGCTGACTATAATTCACCCCTCCACTTT. It encodes CASSLQGADYNSPLHF. The J gene is TRBJ1-6, the V gene TRBV5-1; 8 bases match TRBD1. Germline CDR1 is SGHRS and CDR2 is YFSETQ. This CDR3 region has 16 residues. V was clipped by 4 bases and J by 3 bases; unmatched bases: 6.

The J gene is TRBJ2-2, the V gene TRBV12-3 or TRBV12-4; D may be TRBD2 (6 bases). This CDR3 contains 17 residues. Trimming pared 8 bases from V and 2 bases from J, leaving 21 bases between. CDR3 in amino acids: CASFREWDLKNTGELFF. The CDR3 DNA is TGTGCCAGCTTTCGAGAGTGGGACTTAAAAAACACCGGGGAGCTGTTTTTT.

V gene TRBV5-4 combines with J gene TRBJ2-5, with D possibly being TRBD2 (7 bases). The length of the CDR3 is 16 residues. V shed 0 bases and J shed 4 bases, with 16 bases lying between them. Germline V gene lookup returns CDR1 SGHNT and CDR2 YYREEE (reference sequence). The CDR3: CASSLDGGALGETQYF. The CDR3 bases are TGTGCCAGCAGCTTGGATGGGGGGGCTCTCGGAGAGACCCAGTACTTC.

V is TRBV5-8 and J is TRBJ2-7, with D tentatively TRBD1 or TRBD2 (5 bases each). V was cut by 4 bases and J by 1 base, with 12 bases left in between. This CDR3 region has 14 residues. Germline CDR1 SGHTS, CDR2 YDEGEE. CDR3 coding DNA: TGTGCCAGCAGCCCTTGGGACCCTTCCTACGAGCAGTACTTC. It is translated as CASSPWDPSYEQYF.

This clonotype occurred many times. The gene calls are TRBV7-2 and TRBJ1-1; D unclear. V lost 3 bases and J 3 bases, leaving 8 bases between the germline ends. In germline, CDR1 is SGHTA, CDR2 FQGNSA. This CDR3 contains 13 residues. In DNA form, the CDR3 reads TGTGCCAGCAGCTTCACCGGGCACACTGAAGCTTTCTTT. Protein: CASSFTGHTEAFF.

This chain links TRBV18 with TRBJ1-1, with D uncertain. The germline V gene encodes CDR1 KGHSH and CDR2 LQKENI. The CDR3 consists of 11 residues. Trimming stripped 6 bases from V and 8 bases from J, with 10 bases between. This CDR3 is CASSARAEAFF. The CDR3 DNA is TGTGCCAGCTCGGCGAGGGCGGAAGCTTTCTTT. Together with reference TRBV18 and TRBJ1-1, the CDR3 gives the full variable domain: NAGVMQNPRHLVRRRGQEARLRCSPMKGHSHVYWYRQLPEEGLKFMVYLQKENIIDESGMPKERFSAEFPKEGPSILRIQQVVRGDSAAYFCASSARAEAFFGQGTRLTVV.

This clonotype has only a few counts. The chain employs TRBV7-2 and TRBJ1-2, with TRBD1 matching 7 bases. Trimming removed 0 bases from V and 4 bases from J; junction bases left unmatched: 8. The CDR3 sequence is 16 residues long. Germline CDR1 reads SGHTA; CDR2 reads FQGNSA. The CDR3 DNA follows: TGTGCCAGCAGCTTAGCAGGGGGTCAGGGGGTCTATGGCTACACCTTC. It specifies CASSLAGGQGVYGYTF. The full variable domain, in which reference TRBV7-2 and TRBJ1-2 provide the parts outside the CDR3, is GAGVSQSPSNKVTEKGKDVELRCDPISGHTALYWYRQSLGQGLEFLIYFQGNSAPDKSGLPSDRFSAERTGGSVSTLTIQRTQQEDSAVYLCASSLAGGQGVYGYTFGSGTRLTVV.

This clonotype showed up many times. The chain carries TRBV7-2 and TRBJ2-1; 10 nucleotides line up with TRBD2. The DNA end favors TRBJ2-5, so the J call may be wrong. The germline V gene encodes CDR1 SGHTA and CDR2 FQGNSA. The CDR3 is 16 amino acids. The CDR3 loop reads CASSGASGSVTETQYF. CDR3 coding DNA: TGTGCCAGCAGCGGAGCTAGCGGGAGCGTTACGGAGACCCAGTACTTC.

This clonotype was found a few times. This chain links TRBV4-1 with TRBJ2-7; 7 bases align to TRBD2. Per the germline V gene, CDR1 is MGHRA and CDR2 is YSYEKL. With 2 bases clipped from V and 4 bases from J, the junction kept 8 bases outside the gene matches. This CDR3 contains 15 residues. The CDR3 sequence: CASSQWRLAEYEQYF. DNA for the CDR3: TGCGCCAGCAGCCAATGGCGCCTAGCGGAGTACGAGCAGTACTTC.

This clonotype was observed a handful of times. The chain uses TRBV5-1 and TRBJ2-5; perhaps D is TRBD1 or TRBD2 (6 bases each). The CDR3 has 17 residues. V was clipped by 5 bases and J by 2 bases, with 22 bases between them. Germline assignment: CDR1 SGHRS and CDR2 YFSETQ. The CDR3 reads CASSPGVTGLRQETQYF. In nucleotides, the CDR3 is TGCGCCAGCAGTCCGGGGGTGACAGGACTACGTCAAGAGACCCAGTACTTC.

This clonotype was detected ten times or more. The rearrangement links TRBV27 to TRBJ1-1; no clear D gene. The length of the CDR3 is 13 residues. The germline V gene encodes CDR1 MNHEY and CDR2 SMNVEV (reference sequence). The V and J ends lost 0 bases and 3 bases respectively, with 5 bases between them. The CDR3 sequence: CASSLSLYTEAFF. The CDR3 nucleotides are TGTGCCAGCAGTTTATCGCTTTACACTGAAGCTTTCTTT.

This CDR3 reads CASSQEGTAYTF. In DNA, the CDR3 is TGCGCCAGCAGCCAAGAGGGGACGGCCTACACCTTC. The V call is TRBV4-1, the J call TRBJ1-2, with a tentative D call TRBD1 (5 bases). The CDR3 totals 12 residues. V was pared by 0 bases and J by 10 bases, with 9 bases between. Germline V lookup: CDR1 MGHRA, CDR2 YSYEKL.

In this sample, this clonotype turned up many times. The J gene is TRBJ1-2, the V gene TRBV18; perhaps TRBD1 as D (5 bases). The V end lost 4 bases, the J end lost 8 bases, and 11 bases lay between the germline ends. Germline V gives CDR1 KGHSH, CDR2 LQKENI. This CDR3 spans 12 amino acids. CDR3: CASSLLAGGYTF. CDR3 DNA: TGTGCCAGCTCACTGCTCGCAGGGGGCTACACCTTC.

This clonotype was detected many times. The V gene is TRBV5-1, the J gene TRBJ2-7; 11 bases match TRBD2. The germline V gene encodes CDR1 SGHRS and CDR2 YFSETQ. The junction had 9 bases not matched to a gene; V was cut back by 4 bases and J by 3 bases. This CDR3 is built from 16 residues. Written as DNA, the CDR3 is TGCGCCAGCAGCGAGTCGGGACTAGCGGATCTCTACGAGCAGTACTTC. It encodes CASSESGLADLYEQYF.

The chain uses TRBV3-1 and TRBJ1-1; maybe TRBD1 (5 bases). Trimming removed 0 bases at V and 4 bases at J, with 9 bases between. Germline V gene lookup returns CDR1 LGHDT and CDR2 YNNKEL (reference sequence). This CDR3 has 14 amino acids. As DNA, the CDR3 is TGTGCCAGCAGCCAAGAGTATCAGGGCACTGAAGCTTTCTTT. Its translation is CASSQEYQGTEAFF.

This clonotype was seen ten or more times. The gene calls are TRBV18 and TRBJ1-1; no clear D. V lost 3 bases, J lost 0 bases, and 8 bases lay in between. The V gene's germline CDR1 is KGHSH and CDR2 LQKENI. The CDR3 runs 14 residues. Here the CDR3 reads CASSPFALNTEAFF. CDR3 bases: TGTGCCAGCTCACCGTTCGCCTTGAACACTGAAGCTTTCTTT.

The CDR3 loop is CASSQTSGTTDTQYF. The CDR3 DNA sequence: TGTGCCAGCAGCCAGACTAGCGGGACAACAGATACGCAGTATTTT. The rearrangement uses TRBV3-1 and TRBJ2-3, with 11 bases matching TRBD2. This CDR3 region has 15 residues. V lost 3 bases and J lost 3; bases outside the gene matches: 2. Germline V CDR1 and CDR2: LGHDT, YNNKEL (reference sequence).

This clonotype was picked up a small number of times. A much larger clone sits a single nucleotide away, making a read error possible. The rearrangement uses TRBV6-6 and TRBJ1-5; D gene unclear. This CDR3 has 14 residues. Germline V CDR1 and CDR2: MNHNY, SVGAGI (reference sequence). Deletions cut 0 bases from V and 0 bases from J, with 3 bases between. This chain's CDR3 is CASSYSCSNQPQHF. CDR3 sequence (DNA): TGTGCCAGCAGTTACTCGTGTAGCAATCAGCCCCAGCATTTT.

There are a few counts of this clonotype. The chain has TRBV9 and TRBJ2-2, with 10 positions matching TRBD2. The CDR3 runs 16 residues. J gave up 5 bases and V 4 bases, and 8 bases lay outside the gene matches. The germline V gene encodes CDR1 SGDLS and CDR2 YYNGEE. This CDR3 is CASSPRGLADTGELFF. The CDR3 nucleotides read TGTGCCAGCAGCCCGCGCGGACTAGCGGATACCGGGGAGCTGTTTTTT.

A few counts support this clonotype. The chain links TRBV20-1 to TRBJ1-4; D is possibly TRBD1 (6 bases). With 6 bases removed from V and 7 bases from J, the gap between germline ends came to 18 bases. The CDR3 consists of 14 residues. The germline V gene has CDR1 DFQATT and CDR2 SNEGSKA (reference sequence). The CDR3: CSAGSGGQIEKLFF. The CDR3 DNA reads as TGCAGTGCCGGTAGTGGGGGGCAGATTGAAAAACTGTTTTTT.

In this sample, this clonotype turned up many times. The CDR3 is CASSFLAGTRTQYF. CDR3 DNA: TGTGCCAGCAGTTTTTTGGCGGGAACGCGGACCCAGTACTTC. This sequence joins TRBV28 and TRBJ2-5; a possible D gene is TRBD2 (6 bases). This CDR3 comprises 14 residues. Germline CDR1 reads MDHEN; CDR2 reads SYDVKM. Trimming pared 3 bases from V and 7 bases from J, leaving 15 bases between.